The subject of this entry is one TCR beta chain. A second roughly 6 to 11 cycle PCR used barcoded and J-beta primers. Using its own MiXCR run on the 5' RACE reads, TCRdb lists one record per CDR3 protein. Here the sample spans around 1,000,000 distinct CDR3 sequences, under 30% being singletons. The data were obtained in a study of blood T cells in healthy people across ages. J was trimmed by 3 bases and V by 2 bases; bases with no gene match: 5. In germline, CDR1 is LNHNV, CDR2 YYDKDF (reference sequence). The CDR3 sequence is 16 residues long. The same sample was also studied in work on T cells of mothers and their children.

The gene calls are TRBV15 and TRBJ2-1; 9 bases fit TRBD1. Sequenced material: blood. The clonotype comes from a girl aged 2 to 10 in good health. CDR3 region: CATSRITGGSYNEQFF. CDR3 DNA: TGTGCCACCAGCAGAATAACAGGGGGCAGCTACAATGAGCAGTTCTTC. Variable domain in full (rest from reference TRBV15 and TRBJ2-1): DAMVIQNPRYQVTQFGKPVTLSCSQTLNHNVMYWYQQKSSQAPKLLFHYYDKDFNNEADTPDNFQSRRPNTSFCFLDIRSPGLGDTAMYLCATSRITGGSYNEQFFGPGTRLTVL.